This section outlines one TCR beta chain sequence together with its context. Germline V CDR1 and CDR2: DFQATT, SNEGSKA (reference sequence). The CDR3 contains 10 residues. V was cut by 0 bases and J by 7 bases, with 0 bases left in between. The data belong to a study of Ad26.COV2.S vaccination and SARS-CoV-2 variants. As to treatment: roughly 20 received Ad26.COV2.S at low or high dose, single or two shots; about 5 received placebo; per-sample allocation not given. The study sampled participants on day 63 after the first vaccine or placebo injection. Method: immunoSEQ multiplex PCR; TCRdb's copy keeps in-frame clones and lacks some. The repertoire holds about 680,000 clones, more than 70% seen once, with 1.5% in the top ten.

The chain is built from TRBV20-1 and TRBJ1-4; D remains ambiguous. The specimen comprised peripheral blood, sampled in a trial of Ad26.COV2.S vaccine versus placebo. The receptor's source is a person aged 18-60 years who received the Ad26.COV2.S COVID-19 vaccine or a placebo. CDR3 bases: TGCAGTGCTAGAGATGAAAAACTGTTTTTT. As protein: CSARDEKLFF.